The present T cell receptor (beta chain) was sequenced within a study of tumor-infiltrating lymphocytes in primary liver carcinoma. As for the study in general: Productive TCRbeta reads per sample were roughly 3.65 to 8 million, not differing by tissue. Study results and limitations: Detection in all five tumor regions applied to only about 7.5-24% of top clones.

Germline V CDR1 and CDR2: SGHNT, YYREEE (reference sequence). V was shortened by 3 bases and J by 14 bases, with 26 bases between the two germline ends. The length of the CDR3 is 15 residues. Joint extraction of RNA and DNA used roughly 20-33 mg of bulk tissue that was unsorted. Viable tumor cell content exceeded 85% in every tumor sample. Starting material of about 0.45 ug total RNA yielded TCR beta cDNA via a constant-region primer. Employing slightly modified ARM-PCR, three nested multiplex PCR rounds were run, and these gave rise to the TCR beta libraries. The study ran its first two PCR rounds for roughly 11 cycles each, using TRBV1-TRBV30 forward primers and a C-beta reverse primer. TCRdb called the multiplex PCR reads again in MiXCR, with one record for every CDR3 protein. This sample has approximately 73,000 distinct CDR3 sequences, with 71% found just once. About this clonotype: Its antigen is undetermined.

J is TRBJ1-2 and V is TRBV5-4, with D perhaps TRBD1 (5 bases). The sample was liver tumor tissue from sampling region 4. Subset reported: tumor region T4, right-lateral pole. The TCR comes from a woman aged 60 to 75 with primary liver carcinoma and hepatitis B virus infection. Here the CDR3 reads CASSSRTRDNYGYTF. The CDR3 DNA reads as TGTGCCAGCAGCTCACGGACAAGGGATAACTATGGTTATACCTTC.